This section outlines one T cell receptor (beta chain) sequence together with its context. Its specificity is unknown. V was clipped by 7 bases and J by 1 base; unmatched bases: 3. Germline CDR1 reads GTSNPN; CDR2 reads SVGIG (reference sequence). This CDR3 contains 13 residues. This sample is part of a study of cytotoxic CD8 clonotypes in ibrutinib-treated CLL. Study overall: Among responders, about 24 were partial and 2 complete; after median roughly 68 months, about 15 stayed remitted and some 12 progressed. General study results and limits: Contraction or stability on treatment characterized the public clonotypes, which were uncommon. Having risen at ibrutinib response, clonality had fallen back toward baseline by progression.

TCRdb's table, derived via immunoSEQ multiplex PCR, lists solely in-frame clones and lacks some. This table holds 130,000 to 150,000 clones, around 80% found once. This receptor was taken from a human donor with chronic lymphocytic leukemia. The sequencing used PBMCs, collected after 12 months of ibrutinib treatment. This chain connects TRBV30 to TRBJ2-3, with 9 bases matching TRBD2. The chain's CDR3 is CAFRTSGTDTQYF. DNA of the CDR3: TGTGCCTTTAGGACTAGCGGCACAGATACGCAGTATTTT.